The present TCR beta chain was sequenced within a study of monozygotic twins with inflammatory bowel disease. Study outcomes and limitations: IBD patients showed reduced TCRbeta diversity (inverse Simpson) versus healthy co-twins. Relative clonotype sharing with others was diminished in IBD patients versus healthy twins, particularly with disease activity.

CDR1 and CDR2 (germline): LGHNA, YNFKEQ. CDR3 length equals 15 residues. Points on this clonotype: Its antigen is unidentified.

The template switching step added UMIs that contained a 6-nucleotide sample barcode. Nested PCRs of about 17 and 10 cycles, two in total, were run on TCRalpha and TCRbeta cDNA. One entry per CDR3 protein, without DNA, is what TCRdb gives after re-calling the 5' RACE reads. This sample's clone table lists 350,000 to 550,000 distinct CDR3 sequences. This chain connects TRBV4-2 to TRBJ2-7; TCRdb picks TRBD2, but there is no DNA to check that call. Sequencing used blood. The TCR was taken from a human donor with ulcerative colitis or Crohn's disease, or a healthy co-twin of an affected twin (not recorded which). This CDR3 reads CASSQVLAGAYEQYF.